This T cell receptor (beta chain) was sequenced during a study of blood T cell repertoires in COVID-19. Study details: The study drew acute and convalescent COVID-19 samples from the United States, Italy and Spain. Nucleic acid was either cDNA or gDNA, and it came from T cells, B-cell-depleted T cells, or PBMCs.

The repertoire was sequenced with immunoSEQ multiplex PCR; TCRdb's copy has only in-frame clones and lacks some. The table lists some 200,000 clones, around four fifths of them singletons. V gave up 6 bases and J gave up 8 bases; unmatched junction bases: 6. This CDR3 contains 14 residues. CDR1 SNHLY and CDR2 FYNNEI come from the germline V gene. Recruited during active infection, patients (from Seattle) were subsequently followed longitudinally. The chain joins TRBV2 to TRBJ1-4, with 10 bases that match TRBD1. The receptor was isolated from a woman aged 70-85 years with COVID-19, enrolled during active disease. Sequenced input: peripheral blood. The CDR3 is CASSGTGAPEKLFF. CDR3 in DNA: TGTGCCAGCAGCGGGACAGGGGCCCCAGAAAAACTGTTTTTT.